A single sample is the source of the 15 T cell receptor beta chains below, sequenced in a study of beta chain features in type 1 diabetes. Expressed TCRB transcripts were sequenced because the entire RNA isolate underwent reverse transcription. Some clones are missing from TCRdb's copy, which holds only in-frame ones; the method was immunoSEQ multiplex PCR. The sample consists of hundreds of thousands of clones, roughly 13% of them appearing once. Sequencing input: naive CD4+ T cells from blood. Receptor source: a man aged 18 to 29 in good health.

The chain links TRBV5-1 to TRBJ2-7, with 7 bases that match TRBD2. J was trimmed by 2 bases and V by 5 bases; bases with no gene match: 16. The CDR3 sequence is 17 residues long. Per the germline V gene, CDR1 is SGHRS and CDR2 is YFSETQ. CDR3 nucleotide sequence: TGCGCCAGCAGGGAAGGCCCGTTGAGCGGGGCCACCTACGAGCAGTACTTC. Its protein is CASREGPLSGATYEQYF.

The DNA of the CDR3 is TGTGCCAGCTCACCGTCAGGGAACCAGGAGCAGTACTTC. This encodes CASSPSGNQEQYF. V usage is TRBV18 and J usage is TRBJ2-7; D may be TRBD1 (5 bases). CDR3 length equals 13 residues. From germline, CDR1 is KGHSH and CDR2 LQKENI. V shed 3 bases and J shed 7 bases, with 13 bases lying between them.

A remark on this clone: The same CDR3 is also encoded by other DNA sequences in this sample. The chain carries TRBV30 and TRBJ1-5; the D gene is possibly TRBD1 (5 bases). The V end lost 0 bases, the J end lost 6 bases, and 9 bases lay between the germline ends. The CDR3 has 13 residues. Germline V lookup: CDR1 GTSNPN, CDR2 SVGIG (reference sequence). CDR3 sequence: CAWSVRGGQPQHF. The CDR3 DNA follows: TGTGCCTGGAGTGTGCGGGGCGGTCAGCCCCAGCATTTT.

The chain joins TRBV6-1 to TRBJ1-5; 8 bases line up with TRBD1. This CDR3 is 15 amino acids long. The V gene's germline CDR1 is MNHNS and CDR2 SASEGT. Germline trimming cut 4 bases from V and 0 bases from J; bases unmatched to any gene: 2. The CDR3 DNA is TGTGCCAGCAGTGGGACAGGGATTAGCAATCAGCCCCAGCATTTT. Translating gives CASSGTGISNQPQHF.

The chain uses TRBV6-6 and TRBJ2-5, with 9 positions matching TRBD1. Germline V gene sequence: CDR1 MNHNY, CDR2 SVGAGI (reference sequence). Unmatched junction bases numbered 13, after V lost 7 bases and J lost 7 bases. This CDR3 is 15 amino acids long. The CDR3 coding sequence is TGTGCCAGCACCTCACAGGGGGCGCCGACTTGGACCCAGTACTTC. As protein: CASTSQGAPTWTQYF.

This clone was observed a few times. The CDR3 is CASSPRWGGAYEQYF. In DNA form, the CDR3 reads TGTGCCAGCAGTCCCCGGTGGGGAGGTGCCTACGAGCAGTACTTC. The chain couples TRBV6-5 to TRBJ2-7; TRBD2 is a possible D gene (6 bases). CDR1 MNHEY and CDR2 SVGAGI come from the germline V gene. The V end was cut by 5 bases, the J end by 2 bases, with 16 bases between. This CDR3 is 15 amino acids long.

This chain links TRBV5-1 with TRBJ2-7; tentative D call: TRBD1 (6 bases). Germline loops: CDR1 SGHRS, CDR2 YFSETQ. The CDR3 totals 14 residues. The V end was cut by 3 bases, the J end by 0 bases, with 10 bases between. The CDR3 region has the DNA TGCGCCAGCAGCTCAGACAGGAACTCCTACGAGCAGTACTTC. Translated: CASSSDRNSYEQYF.

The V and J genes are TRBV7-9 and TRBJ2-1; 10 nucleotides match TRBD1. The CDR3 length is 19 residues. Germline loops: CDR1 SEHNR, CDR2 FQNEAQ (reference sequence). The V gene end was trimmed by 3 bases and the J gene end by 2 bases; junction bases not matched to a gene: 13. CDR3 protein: CASSLFGNPGTGAYNEQFF. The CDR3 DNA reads TGTGCCAGCAGCTTGTTCGGAAATCCCGGGACAGGGGCCTACAATGAGCAGTTCTTC.

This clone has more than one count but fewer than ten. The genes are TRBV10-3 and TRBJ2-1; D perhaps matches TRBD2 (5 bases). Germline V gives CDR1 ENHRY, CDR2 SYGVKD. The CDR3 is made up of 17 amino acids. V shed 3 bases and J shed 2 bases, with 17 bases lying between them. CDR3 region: CAISERVLGSAYNEQFF. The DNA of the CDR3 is TGTGCCATCAGTGAACGGGTCTTGGGTAGCGCCTACAATGAGCAGTTCTTC.

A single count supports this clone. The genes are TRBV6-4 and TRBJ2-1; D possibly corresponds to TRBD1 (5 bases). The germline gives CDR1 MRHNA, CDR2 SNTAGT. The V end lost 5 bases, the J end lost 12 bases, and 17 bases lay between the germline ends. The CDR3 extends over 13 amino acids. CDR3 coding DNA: TGTGCCAGCAGTCCTGACGGAACTACAGGGCAGTTCTTC. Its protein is CASSPDGTTGQFF.

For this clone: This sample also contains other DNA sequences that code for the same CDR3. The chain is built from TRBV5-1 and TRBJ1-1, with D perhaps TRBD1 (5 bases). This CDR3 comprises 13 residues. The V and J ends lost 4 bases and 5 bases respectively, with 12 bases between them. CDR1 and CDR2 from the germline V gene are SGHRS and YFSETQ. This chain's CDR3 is CASSPGVGTEAFF. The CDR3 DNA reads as TGCGCCAGCAGCCCGGGGGTGGGTACTGAAGCTTTCTTT.

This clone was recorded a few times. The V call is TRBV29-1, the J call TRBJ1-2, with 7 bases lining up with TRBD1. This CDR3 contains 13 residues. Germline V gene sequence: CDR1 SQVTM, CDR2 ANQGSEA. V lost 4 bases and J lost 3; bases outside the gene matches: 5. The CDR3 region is CSVGLGGDYGYTF. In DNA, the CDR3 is TGCAGCGTTGGATTAGGGGGCGACTATGGCTACACCTTC.

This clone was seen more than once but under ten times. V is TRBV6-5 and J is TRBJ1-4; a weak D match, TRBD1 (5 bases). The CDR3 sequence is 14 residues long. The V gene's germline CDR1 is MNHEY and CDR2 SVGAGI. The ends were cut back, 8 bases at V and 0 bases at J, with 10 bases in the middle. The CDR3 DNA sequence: TGTGCCAGCGCATCGGGGGCAACTAATGAAAAACTGTTTTTT. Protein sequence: CASASGATNEKLFF.

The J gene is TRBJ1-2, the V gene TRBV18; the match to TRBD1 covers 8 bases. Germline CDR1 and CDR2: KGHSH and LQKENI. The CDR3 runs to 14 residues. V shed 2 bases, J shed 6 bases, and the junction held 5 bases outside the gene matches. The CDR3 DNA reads TGTGCCAGCTCACCAGTGACAGGGGATGATGGCTACACCTTC. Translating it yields CASSPVTGDDGYTF.

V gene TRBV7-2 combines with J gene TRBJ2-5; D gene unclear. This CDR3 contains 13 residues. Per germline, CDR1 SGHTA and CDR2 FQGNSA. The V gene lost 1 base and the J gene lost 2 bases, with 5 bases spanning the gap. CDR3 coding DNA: TGTGCCAGCAGCTTAGTAGAGCAAGAGACCCAGTACTTC. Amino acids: CASSLVEQETQYF.